This is a list of T cell receptor beta chains from one sample in a study of shared clonotypes between healthy human individuals. Method: immunoSEQ multiplex PCR; TCRdb's copy keeps in-frame clones and lacks some. Of about 2.1 million clones listed, just under 95% are singletons. Sequenced sample: naive CD8+ T cells from PBMCs. The receptors come from a man between 18 and 35 years old in good health. Some clones in this sample may be carry-over from other donors' samples. CDR3s leave out the opening cysteine and the closing phenylalanine or tryptophan.

TRBV6-5	TRBJ1-2	ASSYSIGDGYT
TRBV7-8	TRBJ1-2	ASSLKGPGALINYGYT
TRBV16	TRBJ2-7	ASSQVAGSSEQY
TRBV29-1	TRBJ2-7	SVETSGRSYEQY
TRBV19	TRBJ2-3	ASRQGSTSTDTQY
TRBV15	TRBJ1-4	ATSSADSSNEKLF
TRBV7-9	TRBJ2-7	ASSQSRSPYEQY
TRBV27	TRBJ2-7	ASSLFPGTTYEQY
TRBV7-2	TRBJ2-7	ASSLAGLAVSVTYEQY
TRBV7-9	TRBJ1-2	ASSNAGIHGYT
TRBV29-1	TRBJ2-4	SVELVSLASLAKNIQY
TRBV9	TRBJ2-7	ASSDWELGHEQY
TRBV27	TRBJ2-5	ASSPTGRYATQY
TRBV6-5	TRBJ2-2	ASSLLDYSAGELF
TRBV27	TRBJ1-1	ASSPDRFDTEAF
TRBV15	TRBJ2-1	ATSRGYSPLAGVGEQF
TRBV7-8	TRBJ2-7	ASSISRGPTYEQY
TRBV10-3	TRBJ1-3	AISGITGGSAGNTIY
TRBV19	TRBJ2-7	ASSMGGYEQY
TRBV5-4	TRBJ1-1	ASSLTGGLLEAF
TRBV9	TRBJ2-3	ASSVDRFHPADTQY
TRBV14	TRBJ2-7	ASSQPGGGEQY
TRBV9	TRBJ1-1	ASSPQTGGRAEAF
TRBV28	TRBJ2-1	ASSWFRGHNEQF
TRBV14	TRBJ1-4	ASSQDRGNEKLF
TRBV27	TRBJ2-5	ASSPGTSGSRTQY
TRBV7-3	TRBJ2-3	ASSLDREADTQY
TRBV28	TRBJ1-3	ASRVQGASGNTIY
TRBV6-4	TRBJ1-5	ASSEVESNQPQH
TRBV6-6	TRBJ2-1	ASSYTRADEQF
TRBV7-9	TRBJ2-2	ASSPPTGGSGELF
TRBV23-1	TRBJ2-6	ATKVGTEDSGANVLT
TRBV29-1	TRBJ2-1	SVVGTSGYNEQF
TRBV19	TRBJ2-7	ASTPGAGLNEQY
TRBV5-5	TRBJ2-5	ASSSGTGGRETQY
TRBV4-3	TRBJ2-7	ASSQEEGLYEQY
TRBV2	TRBJ2-5	ASSEGQGARETQY
TRBV21-1	TRBJ2-7	ANWNGWREVVDEQY
TRBV4-3	TRBJ1-3	ASSQGPWGSGNTIY
TRBV11-2	TRBJ1-1	ANRVREPNTEAF
TRBV7-2	TRBJ1-1	ARWRKDRGGEAF
TRBV11-2	TRBJ2-1	ASSSQAGAFYNEQF
TRBV6-1	TRBJ2-7	ASSEWERAAYEQY
TRBV7-8	TRBJ2-4	ASSPFPREGAKNIQY
TRBV19	TRBJ1-2	ASSPWTGDGYT
TRBV20-1	TRBJ2-1	SASSGNEQF
TRBV7-8	TRBJ1-5	ASSQSRGTGKVGDQPQH
TRBV4-2	TRBJ2-5	ASSQWQGGQETQY
TRBV5-4	TRBJ1-4	ASSWQTLLGQEQNEKLF
TRBV19	TRBJ2-5	ATPWCTSGETQY
TRBV9	TRBJ2-7	ASSAGPGQVSYEQY
TRBV27	TRBJ2-1	ASSTTGTGNNEQF
TRBV5-4	TRBJ1-2	ASSFGGRERYGYT
TRBV13	TRBJ2-1	ASSQGLPGYEQF
TRBV7-2	TRBJ2-3	ASSLEERAGPLPTDTQY
TRBV15	TRBJ1-4	ATGDRTSTNEKLF
TRBV4-3	TRBJ2-1	ASSQDPSGSSYNEQF
TRBV4-1	TRBJ2-7	ASSQVSQGYEQY
TRBV7-9	TRBJ2-2	ASSIFGGSTTGELF